This TCR beta chain was observed in a study of T cell repertoires in ileal Crohn's disease. Across the study: Postoperative therapy was given to about half: roughly twelve thiopurines, 18 anti-TNF agents.

V lost 7 bases to trimming and J lost 3 bases, with 22 bases between them. Germline V gives CDR1 SGHDT, CDR2 YYEEEE. The CDR3 runs to 16 residues. The method was immunoSEQ multiplex PCR; TCRdb's version includes in-frame clones alone and lacks a portion of them. The table includes 12,000 or so clones, around 83% detected once. Described time point: neoterminal ileum biopsy at postoperative endoscopy, about 6 months after surgery. Comment on this clone: Its antigen is currently unknown.

General study points: Compared with non-smokers, active smokers at surgery showed more clonal expansions. Endoscopic recurrence occurred in every patient whose clonality exceeded 26.8%. High-frequency clones were more common in sorted CD8 than CD4 cells.

The chain joins TRBV5-6 to TRBJ1-1, with D tentatively TRBD1 (6 bases). Sequencing was carried out using ileal tissue. This receptor was taken from an adult with Crohn's disease. The DNA for the CDR3 is TGTGCCAGCTCTAAAACGCTTGGGGGCAGGGACACTGAAGCTTTCTTT. Protein product: CASSKTLGGRDTEAFF.